A selection of T cell receptor beta chains follows, all from one sample in a study of shared clonotypes between healthy human individuals. Sequencing used immunoSEQ multiplex PCR; TCRdb keeps in-frame clones, though not all of them. The table has around 1.4 million clones, about 98.5% seen once. Sequenced material: naive CD4+ T cells sorted from blood. These receptors were collected from a man in his thirties or forties in good health. CDR3s include the opening cysteine and the closing phenylalanine or tryptophan. Each record gives: V gene, clone size, J gene, D gene, CDR3 DNA, CDR3 protein. A D gene is named only where the DNA matches it firmly. A clone size is listed for some rows: how often the clone was seen (once, few, many), or a class if it is expanded.

TRBV6-6	-	TRBJ1-4	-	TGTGCCAGCAGTTCACTACGGACGGGGGCATGGGGAAAACTGTTTTTT	CASSSLRTGAWGKLFF
TRBV7-2	-	TRBJ1-4	TRBD1	TGTGCCAGCAGCTCATCCGGGGCGAGGGGGCGAGAAAAACTGTTTTTT	CASSSSGARGREKLFF
TRBV9	once	TRBJ2-1	-	TGTGCCAGCAGCGTAGCAAGTAAGTTCAATGAGCAGTTCTTC	CASSVASKFNEQFF
TRBV6-5	-	TRBJ2-7	-	TGTGCCAGCAGTTACGCCAACTCCTACGAGCAGTACTTC	CASSYANSYEQYF
TRBV9	-	TRBJ2-1	TRBD2	TGTGCCAGCAGCGTAGGGGCGCTAGCGGGATACAATGAGCAGTTCTTC	CASSVGALAGYNEQFF
TRBV6-6	-	TRBJ2-7	-	TGTGCCAGCAGGTCGGACAGCCCCTACGAGCAGTACTTC	CASRSDSPYEQYF
TRBV19	-	TRBJ2-2	TRBD1	TGTGCCAGTAGACGCTGGGACAGGGGACACGCCGGGGAGCTGTTTTTT	CASRRWDRGHAGELFF
TRBV29-1	-	TRBJ2-2	-	TGCAGCGGGAAGAACACCGGGGAGCTGTTTTTT	CSGKNTGELFF
TRBV5-6	-	TRBJ2-5	-	TGTGCCAGCAGCTCTAGACACAGCTACTACCAAGAGACCCAGTACTTC	CASSSRHSYYQETQYF
TRBV7-6	-	TRBJ2-7	-	TGTGCCAGCAGCTTAGTACCGGACAACTCCTACGAGCAGTACTTC	CASSLVPDNSYEQYF
TRBV19	-	TRBJ1-5	TRBD1	TGTGCCAGTAGTAGGGCAGGGGGAAATCAGCCCCAGCATTTT	CASSRAGGNQPQHF
TRBV11-2	-	TRBJ2-1	TRBD2	TGTGCCAGCAGCGCTCCGGGACTAGCGGGCAATGAGCAGTTCTTC	CASSAPGLAGNEQFF
TRBV18	-	TRBJ2-1	TRBD2	TGTGCCAGCTCACCACTGGGACTAGCGGGAGGCAATGAGCAGTTCTTC	CASSPLGLAGGNEQFF
TRBV25-1	-	TRBJ1-4	-	TGTGCCAGCAGTGAGGGCTGGGGGGCTAATGAAAAACTGTTTTTT	CASSEGWGANEKLFF
TRBV27	-	TRBJ2-2	-	TGTGCCACGAGGGGACCGGCGGCGACCGGGGAGCTGTTTTTT	CATRGPAATGELFF
TRBV15	-	TRBJ1-4	TRBD1	TGTGCCACCAGCAAGCCGGGACAGGGGTTAGATGAAAAACTGTTTTTT	CATSKPGQGLDEKLFF
TRBV7-2	-	TRBJ2-7	-	TGTGCCAGCAGCTTAGTCGGGGGGACAGATAAGCAGTACTTC	CASSLVGGTDKQYF
TRBV27	-	TRBJ2-7	TRBD1	TGTGCCAGCAGTTTATTTCGGGACAGTGGGTACGAGCAGTACTTC	CASSLFRDSGYEQYF
TRBV7-2	-	TRBJ2-7	TRBD1	TGTGCCAGCAGCTTAGGAGGGACAGGGGGAATGGGGCAGTACTTC	CASSLGGTGGMGQYF
TRBV5-1	-	TRBJ2-5	TRBD2	TGCGCCAGCAGCCCCGGGACTAGCGGACAACAAGAGACCCAGTACTTC	CASSPGTSGQQETQYF
TRBV7-8	-	TRBJ1-5	-	TGTGCCAGCAGCAGGGGTCCCAATCAGCCCCAGCATTTT	CASSRGPNQPQHF
TRBV7-9	-	TRBJ2-7	-	TGTGCCAGCAGCTCAGAAACAGGGACCGAGCAGTACTTC	CASSSETGTEQYF
TRBV5-4	-	TRBJ2-5	-	TGTGCCAGCAGCTTTCCAGGGACGGAGACCCAGTACTTC	CASSFPGTETQYF
TRBV5-1	-	TRBJ2-2	-	TGCGCCAGCAGCTTGGAAGGGAACACCGGGGAGCTGTTTTTT	CASSLEGNTGELFF
TRBV29-1	-	TRBJ2-7	TRBD2	TGCAGCGCCGGAACCCGACTAGCGGGAGCCAACTGGGAGCAGTACTTC	CSAGTRLAGANWEQYF
TRBV18	-	TRBJ2-7	-	TGTGCCAGCTCACTAGTGGGAGGACAGGCGAGGAGCGGTTACGAGCAGTACTTC	CASSLVGGQARSGYEQYF
TRBV9	-	TRBJ2-2	-	TGTGCCAGCAGCGTTATAACCACCGGGGAGCTGTTTTTT	CASSVITTGELFF
TRBV9	-	TRBJ2-1	-	TGTGCCAGCAGCGCCCGACCGTCGAGCTCCTACAATGAGCAGTTCTTC	CASSARPSSSYNEQFF
TRBV19	once	TRBJ2-7	TRBD1	TGTGCCAGTCGGACAGGGGACTACGAGCAGTACTTC	CASRTGDYEQYF
TRBV27	-	TRBJ2-2	-	TGTGCCAGCAGTTTGGTAGGGTTCGACCCGAGGGACACCGGGGAGCTGTTTTTT	CASSLVGFDPRDTGELFF
TRBV5-1	-	TRBJ2-2	-	TGCGCCAGCAGCTTGGCCTCCCGGAGGGGGCGCGGGGAGCTGTTTTTT	CASSLASRRGRGELFF
TRBV9	once	TRBJ2-7	TRBD2	TGTGCCAGCAGCGTAGGTTTAGCGGGAGATCCCTACGAGCAGTACTTC	CASSVGLAGDPYEQYF
TRBV28	-	TRBJ2-7	-	TGTGCCAGCAGTGCGTTCGTGGGGCCTACCTACGAGCAGTACTTC	CASSAFVGPTYEQYF
TRBV5-1	-	TRBJ1-1	-	TGCGCCAGCAGCTTACCGGGGGAAAACACTGAAGCTTTCTTT	CASSLPGENTEAFF
TRBV6-6	-	TRBJ2-5	TRBD1	TGTGCCAGCAGAAATGACAGGGGGCTTCAAGAGACCCAGTACTTC	CASRNDRGLQETQYF
TRBV7-8	-	TRBJ2-5	TRBD1	TGTGCCAGCAGCTTACTTCGGGACAGGCAAGAGACCCAGTACTTC	CASSLLRDRQETQYF
TRBV28	-	TRBJ2-3	TRBD2	TGTGCCAGCAGTTTTCCTAGCGGGAGGTCTGAAGATACGCAGTATTTT	CASSFPSGRSEDTQYF
TRBV27	-	TRBJ1-1	-	TGTGCCAGCAGTTTAAGGTGGGGATCTGAAGCTTTCTTT	CASSLRWGSEAFF
TRBV6-5	-	TRBJ2-3	-	TGTGCCAGCAGTTTCCTCCGACAGGGCACAGATACGCAGTATTTT	CASSFLRQGTDTQYF
TRBV7-9	-	TRBJ2-5	-	TGTGCCAGCAGCCCTCGGTCCAGGGCGCAAGAGACCCAGTACTTC	CASSPRSRAQETQYF
TRBV5-4	-	TRBJ1-3	-	TGTGCCAGCAGCTTGCAAGGGGGGCTCGGAAACACCATATATTTT	CASSLQGGLGNTIYF
TRBV5-1	-	TRBJ2-3	TRBD1	TGCGCCAGCAGCCCAGGGGGCAGGGGAGATACGCAGTATTTT	CASSPGGRGDTQYF
TRBV5-4	-	TRBJ2-2	-	TGTGCCAGCAGCGCCGGTGTAGGGAGCGGCACCGGGGAGCTGTTTTTT	CASSAGVGSGTGELFF
TRBV19	-	TRBJ1-5	-	TGTGCCAGTAGCCCGGGGACGGCAAGCAATCAGCCCCAGCATTTT	CASSPGTASNQPQHF
TRBV2	-	TRBJ2-7	-	TGTGCCAGCAGGGGAGGACTCCGCTACGAGCAGTACTTC	CASRGGLRYEQYF
TRBV6-5	-	TRBJ2-3	TRBD2	TGTGCCAGCACGCCAAGCGGGACCCTCTATACGCAGTATTTT	CASTPSGTLYTQYF
TRBV6-1	-	TRBJ1-1	-	TGTGCCAGCAGTGAATTTTTGGACAGTGAAGCTTTCTTT	CASSEFLDSEAFF
TRBV29-1	-	TRBJ2-1	-	TGCAGCGTCGGAGTAGCGTACAATGAGCAGTTCTTC	CSVGVAYNEQFF
TRBV18	-	TRBJ2-2	TRBD2	TGTGCCAGCTCTTCACTAGCGGGAGACACCGGGGAGCTGTTTTTT	CASSSLAGDTGELFF
TRBV18	-	TRBJ2-1	TRBD2	TGTGCCAGCTCAACCCAGCGGGAACCCACGAGCAATGAGCAGTTCTTC	CASSTQREPTSNEQFF
TRBV14	-	TRBJ2-7	TRBD2	TGTGCCAGCAGCCACCTAGGGAGCGGGGCCTACGAGCAGTACTTC	CASSHLGSGAYEQYF
TRBV10-3	-	TRBJ1-2	TRBD1	TGTGCCATTACCGGACAGGGGGCTAACTATGGCTACACCTTC	CAITGQGANYGYTF